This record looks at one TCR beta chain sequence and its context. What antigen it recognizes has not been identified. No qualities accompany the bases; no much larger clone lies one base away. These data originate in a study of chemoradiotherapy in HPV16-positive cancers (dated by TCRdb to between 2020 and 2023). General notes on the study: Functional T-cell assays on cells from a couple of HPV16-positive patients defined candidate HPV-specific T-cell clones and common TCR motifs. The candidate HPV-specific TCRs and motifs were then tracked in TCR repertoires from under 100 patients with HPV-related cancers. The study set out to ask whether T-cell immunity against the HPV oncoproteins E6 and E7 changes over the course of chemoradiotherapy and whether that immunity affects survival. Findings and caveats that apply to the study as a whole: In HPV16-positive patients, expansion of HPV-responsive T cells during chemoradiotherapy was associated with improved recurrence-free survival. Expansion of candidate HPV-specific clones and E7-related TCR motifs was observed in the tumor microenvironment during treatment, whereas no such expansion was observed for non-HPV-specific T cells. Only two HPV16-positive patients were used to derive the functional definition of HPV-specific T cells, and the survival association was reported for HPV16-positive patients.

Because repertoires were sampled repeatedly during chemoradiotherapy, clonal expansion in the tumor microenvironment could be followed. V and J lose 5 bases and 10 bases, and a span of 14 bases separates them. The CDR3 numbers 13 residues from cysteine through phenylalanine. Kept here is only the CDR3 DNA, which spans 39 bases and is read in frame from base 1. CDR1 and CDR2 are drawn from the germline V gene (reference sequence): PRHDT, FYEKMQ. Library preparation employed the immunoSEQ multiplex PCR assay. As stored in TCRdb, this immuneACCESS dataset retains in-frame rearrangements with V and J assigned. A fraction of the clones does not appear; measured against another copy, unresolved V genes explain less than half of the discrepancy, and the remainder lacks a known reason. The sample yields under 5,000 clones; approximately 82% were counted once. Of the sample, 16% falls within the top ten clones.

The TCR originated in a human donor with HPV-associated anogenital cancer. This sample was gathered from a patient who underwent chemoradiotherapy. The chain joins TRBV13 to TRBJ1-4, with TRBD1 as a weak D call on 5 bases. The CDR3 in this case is CASSPRDFGKLFF. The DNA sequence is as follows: TGTGCCAGCAGCCCGAGGGACTTTGGAAAACTGTTTTTT.